The rows below give T cell receptor beta chains drawn from one sample of a study of technical replicates of blood from several donors. Profiled with immunoSEQ multiplex PCR; TCRdb holds only in-frame clones, not every one. The sample holds approximately 89,000 clones; 94% are singletons and the top ten take roughly 0.26%. Material for sequencing was T cells isolated from PBMCs. These receptors were taken from a human donor in good health. CDR3s include the opening cysteine and the closing phenylalanine or tryptophan. A D gene is named only where the DNA matches it firmly. The size field is filled for only some rows; it gives once, few, many or a size class.

V gene	D gene	J gene	clone size	CDR3 DNA	CDR3 protein
TRBV9	NA	TRBJ2-1	NA	TGTGCCAGCAGGAAGCTGAGCTCCTACAATGAGCAGTTCTTC	CASRKLSSYNEQFF
TRBV13	TRBD2	TRBJ2-3	NA	TGTGCCATCGGAGGGACTAGCGGCGAATCCACAGATACGCAGTATTTT	CAIGGTSGESTDTQYF
TRBV7-9	TRBD2	TRBJ2-3	NA	TGTGCCAGCAGCCCAAGCGGGAGAATGGTAGATACGCAGTATTTT	CASSPSGRMVDTQYF
TRBV5-4	TRBD2	TRBJ2-5	NA	TGTGCCAGCAGTCCGGGACTAGCGGGACCTCAAGAGACCCAGTACTTC	CASSPGLAGPQETQYF
TRBV11-3	TRBD1	TRBJ2-7	NA	TGTGCCAGCAGCTACCGGGACAGGGGGAGGTTCGAGCAGTACTTC	CASSYRDRGRFEQYF
TRBV4-2	TRBD2	TRBJ2-1	NA	TGTGCCAGCAGCCACGAGTTAGCGGGAGGGAGCAATGAGCAGTTCTTC	CASSHELAGGSNEQFF
TRBV7-9	TRBD1	TRBJ1-1	few	TGTGCCAGCAGCGACAGGGGGCCAACTGAAGCTTTCTTT	CASSDRGPTEAFF
TRBV19	NA	TRBJ2-1	NA	TGTGCCACGATGCCACAAAGGGGTGAGCAGTTCTTC	CATMPQRGEQFF
TRBV14	NA	TRBJ2-6	NA	TGTGCCAGCAGCCAATTGGCTGGCGATATCGGAGAATACTCTGGGGCCAACGTCCTGACTTTC	CASSQLAGDIGEYSGANVLTF
TRBV7-8	NA	TRBJ1-3	NA	TGTGCCAGCAGCCCGAGAACTGGAAACACCATATATTTT	CASSPRTGNTIYF
TRBV7-9	TRBD2	TRBJ2-5	NA	TGTGCCAGCAGCTTAGCCCCAATACTAGCGGGGGGGCGTGGAGAGACCCAGTACTTC	CASSLAPILAGGRGETQYF
TRBV7-2	NA	TRBJ1-1	few	TGTGCCAGCAGCTTTCACTTGAACACTGAAGCTTTCTTT	CASSFHLNTEAFF
TRBV5-3	TRBD1	TRBJ1-1	NA	TGTGCCAGAAGCTTGGGTAGGACAGGGCGAAGGATGACGGACACTGAAGCTTTCTTT	CARSLGRTGRRMTDTEAFF
TRBV27	TRBD2	TRBJ2-1	NA	TGTGCCAGCGTTAGCGGGGACCTCAATGAGCAGTTCTTC	CASVSGDLNEQFF
TRBV12-5	NA	TRBJ1-1	few	TGTGCTAGTGGTTTGCCGTACACGTCAGAAGCTTTCTTT	CASGLPYTSEAFF
TRBV6-1	NA	TRBJ2-7	NA	TGTGCCAGCAGTGGATGGAGGTCCTACGAGCAGTACTTC	CASSGWRSYEQYF
TRBV30	NA	TRBJ1-6	NA	TGTGCCTGGAACGGGGGGCCATCACCCCTCCACTTT	CAWNGGPSPLHF
TRBV12-5	TRBD1	TRBJ1-6	NA	TGTGCTAGTGGTTTGGTACCGACGGGACAGTTTTCTCCGTATTCACCCCTCCACTTT	CASGLVPTGQFSPYSPLHF
TRBV7-9	TRBD2	TRBJ2-7	once	TGTGCCAGCAGCTCTCAACTAGCGGTGGTTCCGGAGCAGTACTTC	CASSSQLAVVPEQYF
TRBV25-1	TRBD1	TRBJ2-1	NA	TGTGCCAGCAGTGCTTCGACAGGGAGCTCCTACAATGAGCAGTTCTTC	CASSASTGSSYNEQFF
TRBV5-5	NA	TRBJ1-5	NA	TGTGCCAGCAGTTCTGGACAGATTAATCAGCCCCAGCATTTT	CASSSGQINQPQHF
TRBV9	TRBD1	TRBJ2-2	NA	TGTGCCAGCAGCCCTTGGACAGGGAACACCGGGGAGCTGTTTTTT	CASSPWTGNTGELFF
TRBV28	TRBD2	TRBJ2-3	NA	TGTGCCAGCAGTCCAATAGCGGGACCCTCCGCAGATACGCAGTATTTT	CASSPIAGPSADTQYF
TRBV28	TRBD1	TRBJ1-5	NA	TGTGCCAGTACGGACAGGGAGTATCAGCCCCAGCATTTT	CASTDREYQPQHF
TRBV6-5	TRBD1	TRBJ1-1	NA	TGTGCCAGCAGTAGAGGACAGGGGGTGAACACTGAAGCTTTCTTT	CASSRGQGVNTEAFF
TRBV5-1	TRBD1	TRBJ2-2	NA	TGCGCCAGCAGCCGAACAGGGGGCGCTAAGACCGGGGAGCTGTTTTTT	CASSRTGGAKTGELFF
TRBV11-3	NA	TRBJ1-4	NA	TGTGCCAGCAGCAGAGGGCCTTTTGTGGGAAATGAAAAACTGTTTTTT	CASSRGPFVGNEKLFF
TRBV19	TRBD2	TRBJ2-7	once	TGTGCCAGTAGTTCCGGGACTACCATCTACGAGCAGTACTTC	CASSSGTTIYEQYF
TRBV28	NA	TRBJ1-5	NA	TGTGCCAACAGTTTATCATCTGCGAGGGCCCAGCCCCAGCATTTT	CANSLSSARAQPQHF
TRBV10-1	TRBD2	TRBJ2-1	NA	TGCGCCAGCAGTGAAGCGGGGGGCGCGGGCAATGAGCAGTTCTTC	CASSEAGGAGNEQFF
TRBV19	NA	TRBJ2-5	NA	TGTGCCAGTAGTATGGGGCCGCAGGAGGAGACCCAGTACTTC	CASSMGPQEETQYF
TRBV4-2	TRBD2	TRBJ2-1	NA	TGTGCCAGCAGCCGGGAGGGGTCGTGGTTCTTC	CASSREGSWFF
TRBV6-1	TRBD1	TRBJ1-1	NA	TGTGCCAGCAGTTCAAAGGACAGGGCGGCTGAAGCTTTCTTT	CASSSKDRAAEAFF
TRBV7-2	NA	TRBJ2-2	NA	TGTGCCAGCAGCTTAGTCGTAGCGAACACCGGGGAGCTGTTTTTT	CASSLVVANTGELFF
TRBV7-3	TRBD2	TRBJ2-5	NA	TGTGCCAGCAGTCCTAGCGGGGGGGCGGAGACCCAGTACTTC	CASSPSGGAETQYF
TRBV15	TRBD2	TRBJ2-7	NA	TGTGCCACCAGCAGCGCCAAAGCGGGAGGCCCCTTAGCGGAGCAGTACTTC	CATSSAKAGGPLAEQYF
TRBV23-1	TRBD2	TRBJ2-3	NA	TGCGCCAGCAGTCAATGTTGTCCAGGGGTGGGAACTAGCGGATTCACAGATACGCAGTATTTT	CASSQCCPGVGTSGFTDTQYF
TRBV12-2	NA	TRBJ2-5	once	TGTGCAAGTCGCCCCGGGGGATCCGCGAGGGAAGAGACCCAGTACTTC	CASRPGGSAREETQYF
TRBV6-5	NA	TRBJ2-1	NA	TGTGCCAGCAGGGACAATAGCAGGGTGAATGAGCAGTTCTTC	CASRDNSRVNEQFF
TRBV4-1	NA	TRBJ1-1	NA	TGCGCCAGCAGCCAAGCTAGAACGACAGTCGAAGCTTTCTTT	CASSQARTTVEAFF
TRBV27	TRBD1	TRBJ2-7	NA	TGTGCCAGCAGTTTAGCGACAGGGAGCTACGAGCAGTACTTC	CASSLATGSYEQYF
TRBV10-2	TRBD1	TRBJ1-5	NA	TGCGCCAGCAGCCAAGGACAGGGGTCGAATCAGCCCCAGCATTTT	CASSQGQGSNQPQHF
TRBV5-5	NA	TRBJ1-4	NA	TGTGCCAGCAGCCTATTCAACTCGCAGGGAAAGGGGGAAAAACTGTTTTTT	CASSLFNSQGKGEKLFF
TRBV13	NA	TRBJ1-2	NA	TGTGCCAGCAGCTTGCTCGTGGAGAACTATGGCTACACCTTC	CASSLLVENYGYTF